Below, one T cell receptor beta chain is given with its context. This record comes from a study of T and B cells in COVID-19 patients. Study details: Most recovered patients had mild to moderate COVID-19 treated as outpatients.

From blood, roughly 240-550 ng of genomic DNA served as TRB template. TRB rearrangements were amplified by multiplex PCR with BIOMED2 TRB-A/B primers. TCRdb re-analysed the multiplex PCR reads in MiXCR, keeping a single row per CDR3 protein. The sample has tens of thousands of distinct CDR3 sequences; approximately 30% are singletons. CDR3 size: 15 residues. With V trimmed by 6 bases and J by 4 bases, 7 bases remained unmatched. From germline, CDR1 is MNHEY and CDR2 SMNVEV (reference sequence). The sequenced sample consisted of blood. The clonotype originates from a human donor who had recovered from COVID-19. The chain recombines TRBV27 with TRBJ2-1, with 9 nucleotides matching TRBD1. The CDR3 DNA is TGTGCCAGCAGATTGGGGACAGGGAGATACAATGAGCAGTTCTTC. It translates to CASRLGTGRYNEQFF.